The 15 T cell receptor beta chains given below trace back to one sample, sequenced in a study of cytomegalovirus exposure and HLA in healthy donors. Both 60 Vbeta primers and 13 Jbeta primers went into the PCR. Assay used: immunoSEQ multiplex PCR; TCRdb lists only in-frame clones, some missing. Of around 130,000 clones listed, about 66% were seen once; the top ten hold over 1.5%. The material sequenced was PBMCs. The receptors here all came from a young man in good health and CMV-seropositive.

This sequence joins TRBV27 and TRBJ1-3; no clear D gene. The ends were cut back, 3 bases at V and 2 bases at J, with 5 bases in the middle. The germline V gene has CDR1 MNHEY and CDR2 SMNVEV (reference sequence). The CDR3 totals 13 residues. The CDR3 here is CASSFSTGNTIYF. In DNA, the CDR3 is TGTGCCAGCAGTTTCTCTACTGGAAACACCATATATTTT.

This clone was counted a single time. J is TRBJ2-5 and V is TRBV4-1, with no clear D. Trimming removed 0 bases from V and 3 bases from J, with 8 bases in between. The CDR3 extends over 14 amino acids. Germline CDR1 MGHRA, CDR2 YSYEKL. The CDR3 protein is CASSQDNVEETQYF. The CDR3 nucleotides are TGCGCCAGCAGCCAAGACAACGTAGAAGAGACCCAGTACTTC.

This clone was seen a few times. V is TRBV9 and J is TRBJ2-5; 12 bases line up with TRBD2. The CDR3 is 16 residues long. The trim removed 1 base at V and 5 bases at J, leaving 6 bases unmatched. Per germline, CDR1 SGDLS and CDR2 YYNGEE. The CDR3 reads CASSVRGGLAGETQYF. The CDR3 coding sequence is TGTGCCAGCAGCGTACGGGGGGGACTAGCGGGCGAGACCCAGTACTTC.

This clone was picked up one time. The chain couples TRBV4-2 to TRBJ2-3; 12 bases are shared with TRBD2. The J segment lost 3 bases and the V segment lost 4 bases, leaving 2 bases of the junction unmatched. CDR1 is LGHNA, CDR2 YNFKEQ, per germline. The CDR3 spans 15 residues. The CDR3 coding sequence is TGTGCCAGCAGCCCGACTAGCGGGAGAACAGATACGCAGTATTTT. This sequence encodes CASSPTSGRTDTQYF.

This clone was found a few times. This sequence joins TRBV7-9 and TRBJ1-4; D possibly corresponds to TRBD1 (6 bases). Deletions cut 5 bases from V and 8 bases from J, with 18 bases between. The CDR3 consists of 15 residues. Germline loops: CDR1 SEHNR, CDR2 FQNEAQ (reference sequence). In DNA, the CDR3 is TGTGCCAGCAGCCCGACGGGACACCCTCGGGAAAAACTGTTTTTT. It specifies CASSPTGHPREKLFF.

The CDR3 nucleotides are TGTGCCAGCAGAGACAGGGGATGGGACTATGGCTACACCTTC. Translation gives CASRDRGWDYGYTF. The chain is built from TRBV5-5 and TRBJ1-2; 8 nucleotides align to TRBD1. This CDR3 is built from 14 residues. The germline gives CDR1 SGHKS, CDR2 YYEKEE (reference sequence). Unmatched junction bases numbered 6, after V lost 5 bases and J lost 3 bases.

The chain combines TRBV27 with TRBJ2-1; 11 bases match TRBD2. The germline V gene encodes CDR1 MNHEY and CDR2 SMNVEV (reference sequence). This CDR3 region has 16 residues. Trimming took 4 bases from V and 6 from J; bases not matched to a gene: 8. The chain's CDR3 is CASSSPPSGRSNEQFF. Here the CDR3 DNA reads TGTGCCAGCAGTTCGCCGCCTAGCGGGAGGAGCAATGAGCAGTTCTTC.

The chain employs TRBV10-1 and TRBJ2-1, with TRBD2 matching over 9 bases. V shed 0 bases and J 7 bases; nucleotides not matched to a gene: 7. The CDR3 is made up of 16 amino acids. Germline values: CDR1 WNHNN, CDR2 SYGVQD (reference sequence). The CDR3 reads CASSESSGSRGNEQFF. For the CDR3, the DNA is TGCGCCAGCAGTGAGTCTAGCGGGAGTAGGGGAAATGAGCAGTTCTTC.

The sample holds one count of this clone. The CDR3 DNA sequence: TGTGCCAGTAGTATAGCGGGAAGAGATACGCAGTATTTT. This sequence encodes CASSIAGRDTQYF. The rearrangement joins TRBV19 to TRBJ2-3; D is possibly TRBD2 (5 bases). The CDR3 has 13 residues. Trimming cost V 1 base and J 5 bases, with 7 bases left between them. Germline V gives CDR1 LNHDA, CDR2 SQIVND (reference sequence).

CDR3 loop: CASRADGVSNYGYTF. For the CDR3, the DNA is TGTGCCAGCAGGGCCGACGGAGTCTCAAACTATGGCTACACCTTC. V and J are TRBV2 and TRBJ1-2; no reliable D call. Germline V lookup: CDR1 SNHLY, CDR2 FYNNEI. The CDR3 has 15 amino acids. V lost 6 bases to trimming and J lost 2 bases, with 16 bases between them.

In its sample, this clone was seen once. This chain links TRBV28 with TRBJ2-3, with TRBD2 identical over 11 bases. Germline CDR1 reads MDHEN; CDR2 reads SYDVKM. The CDR3 contains 16 residues. V lost 8 bases, J lost 3 bases, and 10 bases stayed unmatched. Here the CDR3 reads CASRPVTSGRTDTQYF. CDR3 nucleotides: TGTGCCAGCCGACCGGTCACTAGCGGGAGAACAGATACGCAGTATTTT.

Concerning this clone: The same CDR3 also results from other DNA sequences found in this sample. The chain recombines TRBV2 with TRBJ1-5; 7 bases agree with TRBD1. Germline values: CDR1 SNHLY, CDR2 FYNNEI. V was pared by 0 bases and J by 7 bases, with 3 bases of the junction left unmatched. The CDR3 extends over 14 amino acids. The CDR3 is CASSEATGRQPQHF. CDR3 nucleotides: TGTGCCAGCAGTGAAGCGACAGGGCGGCAGCCCCAGCATTTT.

The chain has TRBV25-1 and TRBJ2-2, with D perhaps TRBD2 (6 bases). Trimming took off 4 bases at V and 4 bases at J, with 13 bases between the two ends. Germline values: CDR1 MGHDK, CDR2 SYGVNS. The length of the CDR3 is 15 residues. CDR3 protein: CASSASGTSTGELFF. The CDR3 nucleotides are TGTGCCAGCAGTGCCTCCGGGACTTCCACCGGGGAGCTGTTTTTT.

J is TRBJ1-6 and V is TRBV6-1; 9 bases align to TRBD1. The length of the CDR3 is 15 residues. V shed 2 bases and J 6 bases; nucleotides not matched to a gene: 2. Per the germline V gene, CDR1 is MNHNS and CDR2 is SASEGT. In DNA form, the CDR3 reads TGTGCCAGCAGTGAAATACAGGGGGCTAATTCACCCCTCCACTTT. It codes for CASSEIQGANSPLHF.

The chain carries TRBV6-4 and TRBJ1-2, with D unresolved. The V and J ends lost 2 bases and 6 bases respectively, with 13 bases between them. The CDR3 length is 14 residues. The germline V gene has CDR1 MRHNA and CDR2 SNTAGT. The CDR3 loop reads CASSDTEAGHGYTF. CDR3 nucleotides: TGTGCCAGCAGTGACACGGAGGCCGGACATGGCTACACCTTC.